The rows below give T cell receptor beta chains drawn from one sample of a study of blood T cells in healthy people across ages. TCRdb used MiXCR to reprocess the 5' RACE reads, holding one entry per CDR3 protein. The sample includes 1,800,000 or so distinct CDR3 sequences, approximately 39% seen only once; the top ten take roughly 23%. Sequencing input: blood. The receptors were gathered from a human donor in good health. The CDR3 runs from the conserved cysteine through the conserved F or W. A D gene is named only where the DNA matches it firmly. Clone size is stated in some rows and not others, as once, few, many or a class when expanded.

>few|TRBJ1-2|-|TRBV4-3
TGCGCCAGCAGCCGGTTTTATACTGGGACAAGTTATGGCTACACCTTC
CASSRFYTGTSYGYTF
>-|TRBJ2-3|-|TRBV7-2
TGTGCCAGCAGCTTTGGGTTGTTTACAGATACGCAGTATTTT
CASSFGLFTDTQYF
>-|TRBJ2-3|TRBD1|TRBV12-3/TRBV12-4
TGTGCCAGCGAATACAGGGCAGGGGGTACAGATACGCAGTATTTT
CASEYRAGGTDTQYF
>-|TRBJ2-1|-|TRBV7-2
TGTGCCAGCAGCTACGGACAGTACTCTTACAATGAGCAGTTCTTC
CASSYGQYSYNEQFF
>-|TRBJ2-7|TRBD1|TRBV5-5
TGTGCCAGCAGCTTCGCGACAGGGGGCTCCTACGAGCAGTACTTC
CASSFATGGSYEQYF
>-|TRBJ1-1|-|TRBV20-1
TGCAGTGTAAGGTTTGGGGGTGGCGAGGCTTTCTTT
CSVRFGGGEAFF
>few|TRBJ2-4|-|TRBV15
TGTGCCACCAGCAGAGGCGGTCTCCTGGGGCAGTACTTC
CATSRGGLLGQYF
>few|TRBJ1-2|-|TRBV5-1
TGCGCCAGCAGCTTGGTGGGGGGAGCGATCTATGGCTACACCTTC
CASSLVGGAIYGYTF
>-|TRBJ1-1|TRBD1|TRBV12-3/TRBV12-4
TGTGCCAGCAGTCCTCCCGGGACAGGGAAAGCTTTCTTT
CASSPPGTGKAFF
>once|TRBJ2-2|-|TRBV6-2/TRBV6-3
TGTGCCAGTCAGACTAGGGCCGGGGAGCTGTTTTTT
CASQTRAGELFF
>-|TRBJ2-6|-|TRBV2
TGTGCCAGCATTGAGGGGTATGGGGCCAACGTCCTGACTTTC
CASIEGYGANVLTF
>-|TRBJ2-1|TRBD1|TRBV5-1
TGCGCCAGCAGAATACTCTTCGGGACTGGGGACAGGGGCAATGAGCAGTTCTTC
CASRILFGTGDRGNEQFF
>-|TRBJ2-7|TRBD1|TRBV29-1
TGCAGCGTTTTTGGGACCGGGACAGGGCCCTACGAGCAGTACTTC
CSVFGTGTGPYEQYF
>few|TRBJ1-6|-|TRBV4-3
TGCGCCAGCAGCCCAGGGACAACCAATTCACCCCTCCACTTT
CASSPGTTNSPLHF
>-|TRBJ1-2|TRBD1|TRBV12-3/TRBV12-4
TGTGCCAGCAGTCGACAGGGGGTATTTGGCTACACCTTC
CASSRQGVFGYTF
>few|TRBJ2-3|-|TRBV29-1
TGCAGCGTTATCGCGGGGGCCCGCGGCACAGATACGCAGTATTTT
CSVIAGARGTDTQYF
>many|TRBJ1-2|-|TRBV7-9
TGTGCCAGCAGCTTAGTTGCAGGGGACTATGGCTACACCTTC
CASSLVAGDYGYTF
>-|TRBJ2-1|-|TRBV5-1
TGCGCCAGCAGCTTGAGTCGTGTAACCTACAATGAGCAGTTCTTC
CASSLSRVTYNEQFF
>-|TRBJ2-1|TRBD1|TRBV5-1
TGCGCCAGCAGCGCGACAGGGGAGTTCTACAATGAGCAGTTCTTC
CASSATGEFYNEQFF
>-|TRBJ1-5|-|TRBV6-6
TGTGCCAGCAGTTACGGCCACCTCCAGCCCCAGCATTTT
CASSYGHLQPQHF
>-|TRBJ1-5|-|TRBV6-1
TGTGCCAGCAGCCTTACAGGATATAGTCAGCCCCAGCATTTT
CASSLTGYSQPQHF
>-|TRBJ2-5|TRBD1|TRBV4-3
TGCGCCAGCAGCCAGGGACAGGGGAAAGAGACCCAGTACTTC
CASSQGQGKETQYF
>-|TRBJ1-2|-|TRBV7-2
TGTGCCAGCAGCGCCTTACAGGGAACCCTCGATGGCCACACCTTC
CASSALQGTLDGHTF
>few|TRBJ1-2|-|TRBV2
TGTGCCAGCAGAAAAACAGGGTTGGGCGGCTACACCTTC
CASRKTGLGGYTF
>-|TRBJ1-2|-|TRBV20-1
TGCAGTGCTAGAGATGTAGGATTCGTCAGCTATGGCTACACCTTC
CSARDVGFVSYGYTF
>many|TRBJ2-7|-|TRBV7-6
TGTGCCAGCAGCTTAGCACCGGACAGATCCTACGAGCAGTACTTC
CASSLAPDRSYEQYF
>-|TRBJ1-2|-|TRBV7-2
TGTGCCAGCAGCCGCTCGGTTAGACAGGAGTATGGCTACACCTTC
CASSRSVRQEYGYTF
>-|TRBJ2-1|TRBD2|TRBV10-3
TGTGCCATCATCGCTGACGGGGGGGCCTACAATGAGCAGTTCTTC
CAIIADGGAYNEQFF
>-|TRBJ2-3|TRBD2|TRBV7-3
TGTGCCAGCAGCTCCTACGGGGGGGCAGATACGCAGTATTTT
CASSSYGGADTQYF
>many|TRBJ1-1|-|TRBV7-2
TGCGCCAGCAGCTTGAGGGGGGGGACTGAAGCTTTCTTT
CASSLRGGTEAFF
>few|TRBJ2-5|-|TRBV12-3/TRBV12-4
TGTGCCAGCACCACTCAAAGGGAGACCCAGTACTTC
CASTTQRETQYF
>-|TRBJ2-1|-|TRBV20-1
TGCAGTGCTAGTGGCACAGCGGATTCTGAGCAGTTCTTC
CSASGTADSEQFF
>few|TRBJ2-7|-|TRBV5-1
TGCGCCAGCAGTGACATGGCGAGGGGCTACGAGCAGTACTTC
CASSDMARGYEQYF
>few|TRBJ2-1|-|TRBV5-6
TGTGCCAGCAGGGTTGGATTCAATGAGCAGTTCTTC
CASRVGFNEQFF
>-|TRBJ2-7|TRBD2|TRBV7-2
TGTGCCAGCAGCCCGGCGGGACTAGCGGGGGGCGTGGCCTACGAGCAGTACTTC
CASSPAGLAGGVAYEQYF
>few|TRBJ1-5|TRBD1|TRBV28
TGTGCCAGTTTGGGACAGCCGTCCAATCAGCCCCAGCATTTT
CASLGQPSNQPQHF
>few|TRBJ1-1|-|TRBV5-1
TGCGCCAGCACCTCAGACGTCATGAACACTGAAGCTTTCTTT
CASTSDVMNTEAFF
>-|TRBJ2-1|-|TRBV24-1
TGTGCCACCAGTGATGGCATTGGCAAGCAGTTCTTC
CATSDGIGKQFF
>-|TRBJ2-1|TRBD1|TRBV7-6
TGTGCCAGCAGCTTAGAGGGACAGACCTACAATGAGCAGTTCTTC
CASSLEGQTYNEQFF
>few|TRBJ1-2|-|TRBV29-1
TGCAGCGTAAACTCGGGGGTGGGGTACTATGGCTACACCTTC
CSVNSGVGYYGYTF
>few|TRBJ1-2|-|TRBV29-1
TGCAGCGCCGAGAGGGGGGACTATGGCTACACCTTC
CSAERGDYGYTF
>-|TRBJ2-7|-|TRBV4-2
TGTGCCAGCAGCCAGAGAAACTCCTACGAGCAGTACTTC
CASSQRNSYEQYF
>few|TRBJ1-2|-|TRBV6-5
TGTGCCAGCAGTTACTCGACAGGAGTTAACTATGGCTACACCTTC
CASSYSTGVNYGYTF
>once|TRBJ2-5|-|TRBV20-1
TGCAGTCCCCGGGACAAACAGTACTTC
CSPRDKQYF
>-|TRBJ1-4|-|TRBV4-2
TGTGCCAGCAGCCAAGACTGGGGCAGGGAGGAAAAACTGTTTTTT
CASSQDWGREEKLFF
>-|TRBJ1-2|TRBD1|TRBV2
TGTGCCAGCAGGGGACAGGGGGCATGGTATGGCTACACCTTC
CASRGQGAWYGYTF
>-|TRBJ2-1|TRBD1|TRBV5-1
TGCGCCAGCAGCCCCCAGGGGGATAGCTCCTACAATGAGCAGTTCTTC
CASSPQGDSSYNEQFF
>many|TRBJ1-2|-|TRBV7-2
TGTGCCAGCAGCTTAGATCTGGGGGGCTACACCTTC
CASSLDLGGYTF
>-|TRBJ2-1|-|TRBV2
TGTGCCAGCAGTGCTGGGCTATTTACCTACAATGAGCAGTTCTTC
CASSAGLFTYNEQFF
>few|TRBJ1-2|-|TRBV4-1
TGCGCCAGCAGCCTTAGTCCTTTAATGACTAACTATGACTACACCTTC
CASSLSPLMTNYDYTF
>-|TRBJ2-3|-|TRBV20-1
TGCAGTGCTAGAGCGACCCGACCATCAGATACGCAGTATTTT
CSARATRPSDTQYF
>many|TRBJ1-2|TRBD1|TRBV5-1
TGCGCCAGCAGCCCGGACAGGGGAAATTATGGCTACACCTTC
CASSPDRGNYGYTF
>-|TRBJ2-1|TRBD2|TRBV27
TGTGCCAGCAGTCCTTCAGCGGGGGGAAGCTACAATGAGCAGTTCTTC
CASSPSAGGSYNEQFF
>few|TRBJ1-2|TRBD1|TRBV4-2
TGTGCCAGCAGCCAAGGTCGGGACAGGGAGAACTATGGCTACACCTTC
CASSQGRDRENYGYTF